The clone carrying this T cell receptor beta chain was seen more than once but under ten times. Antigen unknown. The people who gave samples were healthy Caucasians from Russia, aged roughly 6 to 100. This entry is derived from a study of blood T cells in healthy people across ages. Findings and caveats of the study: Possibly, changes in expanded clonotypes were confounded because donor CMV status was unknown. The diversity estimates, figures obtained from one million T cells, were considered underestimates. Unsorted PBMCs blocked a conclusive comparison of naive and antigen-experienced cells.

Sample-barcoded 5' priming and a J-beta primer mix drove a second PCR of 7 to 11 cycles. TCRdb re-derived calls from the 5' RACE reads in MiXCR, one entry per CDR3 protein. Of hundreds of thousands of distinct CDR3 sequences in the sample, roughly 60% are singletons; the top ten hold roughly 22%. This CDR3 has 14 residues. Germline-derived CDR1 and CDR2 are PRHDT and FYEKMQ (reference sequence). The V end lost 3 bases, the J end lost 2 bases, and 11 bases lay between the germline ends. J is TRBJ2-7 and V is TRBV13, with D unresolved. The sequence was obtained from a man aged 25-45 years in good health. Input material: blood. CDR3: CASSFYASTYEQYF. In nucleotides, the CDR3 is TGTGCCAGCAGCTTTTATGCGAGCACCTACGAGCAGTACTTC.